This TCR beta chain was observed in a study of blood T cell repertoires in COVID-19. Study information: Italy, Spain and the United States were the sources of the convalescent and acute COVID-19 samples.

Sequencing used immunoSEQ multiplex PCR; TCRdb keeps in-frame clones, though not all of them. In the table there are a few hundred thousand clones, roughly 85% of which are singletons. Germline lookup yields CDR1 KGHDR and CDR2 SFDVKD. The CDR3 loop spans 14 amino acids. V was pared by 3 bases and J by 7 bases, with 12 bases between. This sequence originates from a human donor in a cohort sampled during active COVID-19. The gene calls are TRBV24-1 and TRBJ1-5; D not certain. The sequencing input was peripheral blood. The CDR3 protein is CATSDPGRKQPQHF. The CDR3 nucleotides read TGTGCCACCAGTGATCCGGGGAGGAAACAGCCCCAGCATTTT.